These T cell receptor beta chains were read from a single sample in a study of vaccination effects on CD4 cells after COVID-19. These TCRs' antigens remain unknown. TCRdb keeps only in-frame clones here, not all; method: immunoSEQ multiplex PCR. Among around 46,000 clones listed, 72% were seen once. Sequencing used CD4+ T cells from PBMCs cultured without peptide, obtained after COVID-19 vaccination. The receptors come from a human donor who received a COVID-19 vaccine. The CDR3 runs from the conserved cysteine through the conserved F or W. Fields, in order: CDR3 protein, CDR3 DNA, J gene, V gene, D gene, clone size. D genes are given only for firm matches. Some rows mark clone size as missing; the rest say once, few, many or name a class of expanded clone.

CASSEYRVLNTEAFF	TGTGCCAGCAGCGAATACAGGGTACTGAACACTGAAGCTTTCTTT	TRBJ1-1	TRBV21-1	NA	NA
CASSEWRSTEAFF	TGCGCCAGCAGTGAGTGGAGGAGCACTGAAGCTTTCTTT	TRBJ1-1	TRBV10-1	NA	NA
CASSHYRGGKGSYTF	TGTGCCAGCAGCCACTACAGGGGAGGGAAGGGGAGCTACACCTTC	TRBJ1-2	TRBV6-5	TRBD1	few
CASSPTDRDSGYTF	TGTGCCAGTAGTCCGACCGACAGGGACTCTGGCTACACCTTC	TRBJ1-2	TRBV19	TRBD1	few
CASSLERTDNNSPLHF	TGCGCCAGCAGCTTGGAGCGAACGGACAATAATTCACCCCTCCACTTT	TRBJ1-6	TRBV5-1	NA	NA
CASSQVQETYGYTF	TGCGCCAGCAGCCAGGTCCAGGAGACCTATGGCTACACCTTC	TRBJ1-2	TRBV4-1	NA	NA
CASSEVGHPSGYEQYF	TGTGCCAGCAGTGAAGTCGGACACCCTTCAGGCTACGAGCAGTACTTC	TRBJ2-7	TRBV6-1	NA	NA
CASSEPGNYGYTF	TGTGCCAGCAGTGAACCAGGGAACTATGGCTACACCTTC	TRBJ1-2	TRBV25-1	NA	few
CASSHGQTYEQYF	TGTGCCAGCAGCCATGGCCAGACCTACGAGCAGTACTTC	TRBJ2-7	TRBV3-1/TRBV3-2	NA	NA
CASTTLTLNTEAFF	TGTGCCAGTACCACCCTGACATTGAACACTGAAGCTTTCTTT	TRBJ1-1	TRBV19	NA	few
CASSIRQASRDYGYTF	TGTGCCAGCAGCATCCGACAGGCTTCTCGGGACTATGGCTACACCTTC	TRBJ1-2	TRBV7-2	NA	NA
CASSLDGGGNIQYF	TGCGCCAGCAGCTTGGATGGAGGGGGGAACATTCAGTACTTC	TRBJ2-4	TRBV5-1	NA	NA
CASSQDPVVGQRAFF	TGCGCCAGCAGCCAAGATCCCGTTGTGGGACAAAGGGCTTTCTTT	TRBJ1-1	TRBV4-1	NA	NA
CSASWQNTEAFF	TGCAGTGCTAGTTGGCAGAACACTGAAGCTTTCTTT	TRBJ1-1	TRBV20-1	NA	NA
CASSFWGRQPQHF	TGTGCCAGCAGCTTCTGGGGGAGGCAGCCCCAGCATTTT	TRBJ1-5	TRBV7-2	NA	NA
CASSPLAGRTSYEQYF	TGTGCCAGCAGTCCGTTGGCGGGGAGGACATCCTACGAGCAGTACTTC	TRBJ2-7	TRBV27	NA	NA
CASSTRQAGGNEQFF	TGTGCCAGTAGTACCCGCCAGGCAGGCGGCAATGAGCAGTTCTTC	TRBJ2-1	TRBV19	NA	NA
CASSDPPFKTDTQYF	TGTGCCAGCAGTGACCCTCCTTTCAAGACAGATACGCAGTATTTT	TRBJ2-3	TRBV6-1	NA	once
CASSPTQGGFQPQHF	TGTGCCAGCAGCCCCACGCAGGGCGGGTTTCAGCCCCAGCATTTT	TRBJ1-5	TRBV7-2	NA	few
CASSEVSGRVFEQFF	TGTGCCAGCAGTGAAGTTAGCGGGAGGGTTTTTGAGCAGTTCTTC	TRBJ2-1	TRBV6-4	TRBD2	NA
CASSLDRGGPYEQYF	TGTGCCAGCAGCTTAGACCGGGGGGGCCCCTACGAGCAGTACTTC	TRBJ2-7	TRBV7-6	TRBD2	NA
CASSEGRSGSGETQYF	TGTGCCAGCAGTGAGGGGCGCAGCGGGAGTGGAGAGACCCAGTACTTC	TRBJ2-5	TRBV2	TRBD2	NA
CAITGGWQETQYF	TGTGCCATCACAGGGGGCTGGCAAGAGACCCAGTACTTC	TRBJ2-5	TRBV2	TRBD1	NA
CASREDRAGNTIYF	TGTGCCAGCAGGGAGGACAGGGCTGGAAACACCATATATTTT	TRBJ1-3	TRBV6-6	TRBD1	NA
CASSLGSNTGELFF	TGCGCCAGCAGCTTGGGGTCGAACACCGGGGAGCTGTTTTTT	TRBJ2-2	TRBV5-1	NA	NA
CASSRGLAGGRSYNEQFF	TGTGCCAGCAGCCGGGGACTAGCGGGGGGGCGATCCTACAATGAGCAGTTCTTC	TRBJ2-1	TRBV4-2	TRBD2	NA
CASGQDQDTQYF	TGCGCCAGCGGGCAGGATCAAGATACGCAGTATTTT	TRBJ2-3	TRBV5-1	NA	medium-sized
CASRSTNNQPQHF	TGTGCCAGCAGAAGTACGAACAATCAGCCCCAGCATTTT	TRBJ1-5	TRBV6-5	NA	few
CASSLGLANYNEQFF	TGTGCCAGCTCCCTGGGACTAGCGAACTACAATGAGCAGTTCTTC	TRBJ2-1	TRBV6-5	TRBD2	NA
CASSLQGAQETQYF	TGTGCCAGCAGCTTACAGGGAGCTCAAGAGACCCAGTACTTC	TRBJ2-5	TRBV5-4	NA	few
CAISRTSGRDGEQYF	TGTGCCATCAGTCGGACTAGCGGGAGGGATGGCGAGCAGTACTTC	TRBJ2-7	TRBV10-3	TRBD2	NA
CASSSRQGRDYNEQFF	TGTGCCAGCAGTAGCAGACAGGGACGAGATTACAATGAGCAGTTCTTC	TRBJ2-1	TRBV5-4	TRBD1	NA
CASRGTSESGELFF	TGTGCCAGTCGCGGGACTAGCGAGTCCGGGGAGCTGTTTTTT	TRBJ2-2	TRBV6-4	TRBD2	NA
CASSLVGTGGREQYF	TGCGCCAGCAGCTTGGTTGGGACAGGGGGCAGGGAGCAGTACTTC	TRBJ2-7	TRBV5-1	TRBD1	NA
CASKVGASGEQYF	TGTGCCAGCAAGGTCGGGGCCTCGGGAGAGCAGTACTTC	TRBJ2-7	TRBV2	NA	NA
CASGLEVNTEAFF	TGTGCTAGTGGTTTAGAAGTGAACACTGAAGCTTTCTTT	TRBJ1-1	TRBV12-5	NA	NA
CASSAPGGTQYF	TGTGCCAGCAGCGCACCCGGGGGGACCCAGTACTTC	TRBJ2-5	TRBV7-6	NA	NA
CASSEDSNYGYTF	TGCGCCAGCAGTGAAGACAGTAACTATGGCTACACCTTC	TRBJ1-2	TRBV10-1	NA	NA
CASSLSRNTEAFF	TGTGCCAGCAGCTTGTCTAGGAACACTGAAGCTTTCTTT	TRBJ1-1	TRBV11-2	NA	few
CASSEWSVSEAFF	TGTGCCAGCAGTGAATGGTCGGTGTCTGAAGCTTTCTTT	TRBJ1-1	TRBV25-1	NA	NA
CASSSGQGSGNTIYF	TGCGCCAGCAGCTCGGGACAGGGCTCTGGAAACACCATATATTTT	TRBJ1-3	TRBV5-1	TRBD1	NA
CASSGGGPTDTQYF	TGTGCCAGCAGTGGGGGGGGGCCGACAGATACGCAGTATTTT	TRBJ2-3	TRBV5-6	NA	few
CASSEGTGAYEQYF	TGTGCCAGCAGCGAAGGGACAGGGGCCTACGAGCAGTACTTC	TRBJ2-7	TRBV9	TRBD1	NA
CASSLEGQRYGYTF	TGCGCCAGCAGCTTGGAGGGACAGAGGTATGGCTACACCTTC	TRBJ1-2	TRBV5-1	TRBD1	few
CASSVEAGGPLFGIETQYF	TGTGCCAGCAGTGTCGAGGCGGGGGGGCCGCTCTTTGGTATAGAGACCCAGTACTTC	TRBJ2-5	TRBV2	TRBD2	NA
CASSDGNRGSYEQYF	TGTGCCAGCAGTGATGGTAACAGGGGTTCCTACGAGCAGTACTTC	TRBJ2-7	TRBV25-1	TRBD1	NA
CAILTGGDYGYTF	TGTGCCATTTTGACAGGGGGCGACTATGGCTACACCTTC	TRBJ1-2	TRBV10-3	TRBD1	once
CASSLLAGYEQYF	TGTGCCAGCAGCTTACTAGCGGGGTACGAGCAGTACTTC	TRBJ2-7	TRBV7-8	TRBD2	NA
CASRGTDPFQPQHF	TGTGCCAGCAGAGGGACCGATCCCTTTCAGCCCCAGCATTTT	TRBJ1-5	TRBV2	NA	NA
CASSPWRTNTIYF	TGTGCCAGCAGCCCCTGGCGGACGAACACCATATATTTT	TRBJ1-3	TRBV7-9	NA	NA
CAISDSDTMGYGYTF	TGTGCCATCAGTGATTCCGACACCATGGGATATGGCTACACCTTC	TRBJ1-2	TRBV10-3	NA	NA
CASSQDGDSGYEQYF	TGTGCCAGCAGCCAAGATGGAGACTCCGGATACGAGCAGTACTTC	TRBJ2-7	TRBV3-1/TRBV3-2	NA	NA
CSVFVRGPGETQYF	TGCAGCGTCTTCGTACGGGGTCCGGGAGAGACCCAGTACTTC	TRBJ2-5	TRBV29-1	NA	NA
CASSLSQWVAGGPLSYEQYF	TGTGCCAGCAGCTTATCTCAGTGGGTAGCGGGAGGTCCTCTCTCCTACGAGCAGTACTTC	TRBJ2-7	TRBV7-8	TRBD2	few
CASRGTGELFF	TGCGCCAGCAGGGGCACCGGGGAGCTGTTTTTT	TRBJ2-2	TRBV5-1	NA	NA
CASRETEYSNQPQHF	TGCGCCAGCAGGGAGACGGAATATAGCAATCAGCCCCAGCATTTT	TRBJ1-5	TRBV5-1	NA	NA
CASSYHTENGNTIYF	TGTGCCAGCAGTTACCACACAGAGAACGGAAACACCATATATTTT	TRBJ1-3	TRBV6-5	NA	few
CASSPLESFSYEQYF	TGTGCCAGCTCACCTTTGGAGAGTTTCTCCTACGAGCAGTACTTC	TRBJ2-7	TRBV18	NA	NA
CASSSVTSGEQFF	TGTGCCAGCAGCTCTGTGACTAGCGGAGAGCAGTTCTTC	TRBJ2-1	TRBV5-4	TRBD2	NA
CASSLAGVYEQYF	TGTGCCAGCAGTTTAGCGGGAGTCTACGAGCAGTACTTC	TRBJ2-7	TRBV12-3/TRBV12-4	NA	NA